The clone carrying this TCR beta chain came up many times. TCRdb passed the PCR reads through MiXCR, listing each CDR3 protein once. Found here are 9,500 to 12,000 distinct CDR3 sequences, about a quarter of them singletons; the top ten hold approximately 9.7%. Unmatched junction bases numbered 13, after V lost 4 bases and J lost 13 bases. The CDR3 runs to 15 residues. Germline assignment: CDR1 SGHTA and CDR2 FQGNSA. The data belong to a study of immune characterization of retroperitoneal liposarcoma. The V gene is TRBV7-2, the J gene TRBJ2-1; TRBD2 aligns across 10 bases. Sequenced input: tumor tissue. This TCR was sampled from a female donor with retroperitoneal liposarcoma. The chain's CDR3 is CASSSPGLARETQFF. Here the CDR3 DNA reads TGTGCCAGCAGCTCCCCGGGACTAGCGAGAGAGACCCAGTTCTTC. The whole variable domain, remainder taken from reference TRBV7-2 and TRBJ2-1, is GAGVSQSPSNKVTEKGKDVELRCDPISGHTALYWYRQSLGQGLEFLIYFQGNSAPDKSGLPSDRFSAERTGGSVSTLTIQRTQQEDSAVYLCASSSPGLARETQFFGPGTRLTVL.